The source of this TCR beta chain is a study of blood T cell repertoires in COVID-19. The repertoire was sequenced with immunoSEQ multiplex PCR; TCRdb's copy has only in-frame clones and lacks some. In the table there are about 240,000 clones, roughly 86% of which are singletons. Germline V lookup: CDR1 SGHNT, CDR2 YYREEE (reference sequence). The CDR3 is 14 amino acids. V shed 0 bases and J shed 4 bases, with 9 bases lying between them. The sample holds one count of this clone. This sequence joins TRBV5-4 and TRBJ2-3; D unclear. Sequences were obtained from peripheral blood. The sequence derives from an older woman with active or convalescent COVID-19. The CDR3 sequence is CASSLVVLADTQYF. The CDR3 nucleotides are TGTGCCAGCAGCTTGGTTGTCCTCGCAGATACGCAGTATTTT.